This record covers a single TCR beta chain. The antigen is undetermined. The primer mix had 60 Vbeta and 13 Jbeta primers. Sequencing used immunoSEQ multiplex PCR; TCRdb keeps in-frame clones, though not all of them. The table includes fewer than 250,000 clones, around 79% detected once. Trimming stripped 8 bases from V and 5 bases from J, with 19 bases between. The germline V gene has CDR1 MDHEN and CDR2 SYDVKM. This CDR3 region has 14 residues. The sample originates from a study of cytomegalovirus exposure and HLA in healthy donors. Study-level points and caveats: Rarity marked most TCR sequences, yet some public TCRs occurred in many donors.

J is TRBJ2-7 and V is TRBV28; TRBD1 might be the D (7 bases). The sample taken for sequencing was PBMCs. This clonotype was sampled from a male donor in good health and CMV-seronegative. Here the CDR3 reads CASGTQTGRHEQYF. CDR3 DNA sequence: TGTGCCAGCGGTACCCAGACAGGGAGGCACGAGCAGTACTTC.